The 28 T cell receptor beta chains in this list originate from one sample, sequenced in a study of blood T cell repertoires in COVID-19. Assay: immunoSEQ multiplex PCR; the TCRdb copy retains only in-frame clones and omits some. This sample has hundreds of thousands of clones; around 88% occur once, and the top ten carry about 6.1%. The material sequenced was PBMCs or T cells enriched from blood (not recorded which). The source of these receptors is a woman aged 40 to 50 who had recovered from COVID-19.

The rearrangement uses TRBV5-4 and TRBJ1-2, with 9 positions matching TRBD1. With V trimmed by 6 bases and J by 3 bases, 18 bases remained unmatched. This CDR3 spans 18 amino acids. CDR1 and CDR2 (germline): SGHNT, YYREEE (reference sequence). The CDR3: CASTPVSTGGWFDYGYTF. Written as DNA, the CDR3 is TGTGCCAGCACCCCCGTGAGTACAGGGGGCTGGTTCGACTATGGCTACACCTTC.

This chain joins TRBV25-1 and TRBJ1-5, with D tentatively TRBD1 (5 bases). CDR1 and CDR2 from the germline V gene are MGHDK and SYGVNS. The CDR3 consists of 13 residues. Trimming cost V 3 bases and J 2 bases, with 5 bases left between them. The CDR3 DNA sequence: TGTGCCAGCAGTGACAGGGGCAATCAGCCCCAGCATTTT. Protein product: CASSDRGNQPQHF. Based on the CDR3 plus reference TRBV25-1 and TRBJ1-5, the full variable domain is EADIYQTPRYLVIGTGKKITLECSQTMGHDKMYWYQQDPGMELHLIHYSYGVNSTEKGDLSSESTVSRIRTEHFPLTLESARPSHTSQYLCASSDRGNQPQHFGDGTRLSIL.

This rearrangement joins TRBV7-9 to TRBJ1-1, with TRBD1 matching 8 bases. This CDR3 is built from 14 residues. V was clipped by 5 bases and J by 0 bases; unmatched bases: 2. Germline V gives CDR1 SEHNR, CDR2 FQNEAQ (reference sequence). This CDR3 is CASSQDRVNTEAFF. The CDR3, as DNA: TGTGCCAGCAGCCAGGACAGGGTGAACACTGAAGCTTTCTTT.

The genes are TRBV28 and TRBJ1-5, with 9 bases lining up with TRBD1. The germline V gene encodes CDR1 MDHEN and CDR2 SYDVKM. V lost 4 bases to trimming and J lost 2 bases; unmatched junction nucleotides: 6. There are 16 residues in the CDR3. CDR3 region: CASSSVDRGGNQPQHF. The CDR3 DNA is TGTGCCAGCAGTTCCGTGGACAGGGGTGGCAATCAGCCCCAGCATTTT.

V and J are TRBV7-2 and TRBJ2-5; TRBD2 might be the D (5 bases). Germline values: CDR1 SGHTA, CDR2 FQGNSA. This CDR3 contains 14 residues. Trimming shortened V by 2 bases and J by 0 bases, and 7 bases separated the two germline ends. The CDR3 protein is CASSLWRDQETQYF. In DNA, the CDR3 is TGTGCCAGCAGCTTATGGCGGGACCAAGAGACCCAGTACTTC.

The V gene is TRBV7-2, the J gene TRBJ1-1; tentatively, D is TRBD1 (6 bases). The CDR3 has 14 residues. Germline V CDR1 and CDR2: SGHTA, FQGNSA. Trimming left V 1 base short and J 9 bases short, with 15 bases between. CDR3 sequence reads: CASSLGGLHTQAFF. As DNA, the CDR3 is TGTGCCAGCAGCTTAGGGGGGCTACATACTCAAGCTTTCTTT.

This clone came up once. The chain couples TRBV4-3 to TRBJ2-2; D possibly corresponds to TRBD1 (5 bases). Deletions cut 0 bases from V and 1 base from J, with 12 bases between. The germline CDR1 and CDR2 sequences are LGHNA and YSLEER. The CDR3 extends over 17 amino acids. This CDR3 is CASSQDSVQGNTGELFF. The CDR3 nucleotides read TGCGCCAGCAGCCAAGATTCAGTCCAGGGGAACACCGGGGAGCTGTTTTTT.

V is TRBV27 and J is TRBJ2-7; 13 bases are shared with TRBD2. Losses at the gene ends were 6 bases for V and 6 bases for J; bases not matched to a gene: 17. Germline V gene sequence: CDR1 MNHEY, CDR2 SMNVEV (reference sequence). The length of the CDR3 is 18 residues. The CDR3 loop is CASRPGLAGVPSTSEQYF. The CDR3 DNA reads TGTGCCAGCAGGCCCGGACTAGCGGGAGTACCATCCACCTCCGAGCAGTACTTC.

This clone was found once. V gene TRBV12-3 or TRBV12-4 combines with J gene TRBJ1-3; the D is unclear. The CDR3 runs to 13 residues. Trimming stripped 3 bases from V and 0 bases from J, with 3 bases between. For the CDR3, the DNA is TGTGCCAGCAGTTTCCACTCTGGAAACACCATATATTTT. This encodes CASSFHSGNTIYF.

This chain connects TRBV28 to TRBJ2-7, with 7 bases lining up with TRBD1. V lost 4 bases to trimming and J lost 0 bases; unmatched junction nucleotides: 6. There are 15 residues in the CDR3. CDR1 is MDHEN, CDR2 SYDVKM, per germline. CDR3 residues: CASSSGQVSSYEQYF. The CDR3 nucleotides read TGTGCCAGCAGTTCCGGACAGGTTAGCTCCTACGAGCAGTACTTC. Together with reference TRBV28 and TRBJ2-7, the CDR3 gives the full variable domain: DVKVTQSSRYLVKRTGEKVFLECVQDMDHENMFWYRQDPGLGLRLIYFSYDVKMKEKGDIPEGYSVSREKKERFSLILESASTNQTSMYLCASSSGQVSSYEQYFGPGTRLTVT.

The chain has TRBV6-5 and TRBJ1-4; TRBD1 agrees at 7 bases. The CDR3 consists of 15 residues. The ends lost 6 bases at V and 7 bases at J; junction bases unmatched: 11. CDR1 and CDR2 (germline): MNHEY, SVGAGI. Written as DNA, the CDR3 is TGTGCCAGCAGCCCCCAGGAGGCAGGGGGTGAAAAACTGTTTTTT. This translates into CASSPQEAGGEKLFF.

The DNA for the CDR3 is TGTGCCAGTAGTCGGGGCGGGACAGGGTCCTCCCCGGCGGGCTACACCTTC. Protein: CASSRGGTGSSPAGYTF. The J gene is TRBJ1-2, the V gene TRBV19; 9 nucleotides agree with TRBD1. Trimming cost V 5 bases and J 8 bases; bases outside gene matches: 18. Looked up from germline, CDR1 is LNHDA and CDR2 is SQIVND (reference sequence). The CDR3 is 17 amino acids.

The CDR3 reads CASSEDRGRTGELFF. The CDR3 DNA sequence: TGTGCCAGCAGTGAAGACAGGGGGAGGACCGGGGAGCTGTTTTTT. This rearrangement joins TRBV6-1 to TRBJ2-2; 8 nucleotides align to TRBD1. Germline CDR1 reads MNHNS; CDR2 reads SASEGT. The CDR3 consists of 15 residues. Unmatched junction bases numbered 3, after V lost 1 base and J lost 5 bases.

The gene calls are TRBV4-2 and TRBJ1-4; 9 bases line up with TRBD1. CDR3 length equals 16 residues. With 1 base clipped from V and 6 bases from J, the junction kept 6 bases outside the gene matches. Germline V gene data show CDR1 as LGHNA and CDR2 as YNFKEQ. CDR3 sequence (DNA): TGTGCCAGCAGCCAAGTTGGGGGGGACAGGGATGAAAAACTGTTTTTT. Translation gives CASSQVGGDRDEKLFF.

This clone occurred a few times. This rearrangement joins TRBV18 to TRBJ1-1, with 7 bases that match TRBD1. Germline V gives CDR1 KGHSH, CDR2 LQKENI. The CDR3 has 15 amino acids. V shed 4 bases, J shed 0 bases, and the junction held 5 bases outside the gene matches. CDR3 sequence (DNA): TGTGCCAGCTCACTAACGACAGGGTTGAACACTGAAGCTTTCTTT. Its protein product is CASSLTTGLNTEAFF.

The chain joins TRBV29-1 to TRBJ2-7, with D perhaps matching TRBD1 (8 bases). The CDR3 extends over 13 amino acids. Trimming pared 3 bases from V and 5 bases from J, leaving 14 bases between. The V gene's germline CDR1 is SQVTM and CDR2 ANQGSEA. Here the CDR3 DNA reads TGCAGCGTTGATGGACAGGGAGGGGACGAGCAGTACTTC. Translating gives CSVDGQGGDEQYF.

The chain links TRBV5-1 to TRBJ1-3; TRBD1 agrees at 10 bases. After removal of 8 bases from V and 2 bases from J, the junction contained 4 bases not matched to a gene. Germline assignment: CDR1 SGHRS and CDR2 YFSETQ. The CDR3 totals 14 residues. The CDR3 loop is CASTTGGTGNTIYF. The CDR3, as DNA: TGCGCCAGTACGACAGGGGGCACTGGAAACACCATATATTTT.

This clone has a single count. V gene TRBV3-1 (or the pseudogene TRBV3-2) combines with J gene TRBJ1-1; TRBD1 matches at 7 bases. J lost 9 bases, V lost 0 bases, and 4 bases had no gene match. The CDR3 is 13 residues long. Germline assignment: CDR1 LGHDT and CDR2 YNNKEL (reference sequence). The CDR3 region has the DNA TGTGCCAGCAGCCAAGATTCAGGGGGGAAAGCTTTCTTT. This codes for CASSQDSGGKAFF.

CDR3 nucleotide sequence: TGTGCCAGCAGACCCGGGACAGCGGATAATAATGAAAAACTGTTTTTT. This codes for CASRPGTADNNEKLFF. The chain has TRBV11-2 and TRBJ1-4; 7 bases map to TRBD1. The CDR3 covers 16 residues. V shed 6 bases and J 4 bases; nucleotides not matched to a gene: 11. From germline, CDR1 is SGHAT and CDR2 FQNNGV.

J is TRBJ2-5 and V is TRBV7-9; TRBD2 is a possible D gene (6 bases). CDR1 and CDR2 from the germline V gene are SEHNR and FQNEAQ (reference sequence). CDR3 length: 16 residues. V gave up 5 bases and J gave up 1 base, with 17 bases separating them. CDR3 nucleotides: TGTGCCAGCAGCCCGACACCACTAGCCCTCCAAGAGACCCAGTACTTC. This gives the protein CASSPTPLALQETQYF.

The sample holds one count of this clone. This chain joins TRBV30 and TRBJ2-7; TRBD1 is a possible D gene (6 bases). Germline-derived CDR1 and CDR2 are GTSNPN and SVGIG (reference sequence). The CDR3 totals 12 residues. With 3 bases removed from V and 9 bases from J, the gap between germline ends came to 15 bases. This CDR3 reads CAWRLTGFVQYF. The DNA of the CDR3 is TGTGCCTGGAGGCTTACAGGGTTTGTGCAGTACTTC.

The chain has TRBV28 and TRBJ1-5; unclear D gene. Trimming took off 5 bases at V and 9 bases at J, with 17 bases between the two ends. Germline CDR1 is MDHEN and CDR2 is SYDVKM. This CDR3 spans 14 amino acids. The CDR3 sequence: CASSPRGDEVPQHF. CDR3 sequence (DNA): TGTGCCAGCAGTCCAAGAGGCGATGAGGTGCCCCAGCATTTT.

V gene TRBV6-1 combines with J gene TRBJ2-7; 7 nucleotides line up with TRBD2. Trimming removed 4 bases from V and 4 bases from J; junction bases left unmatched: 13. Germline loops: CDR1 MNHNS, CDR2 SASEGT. The CDR3 spans 16 residues. In nucleotides, the CDR3 is TGTGCCAGCAGTGGGCGACTTTGGGCGGGAGATTACGAGCAGTACTTC. Its protein product is CASSGRLWAGDYEQYF.

The genes are TRBV14 and TRBJ2-7; TRBD2 agrees at 8 bases. Germline V gene sequence: CDR1 SGHDN, CDR2 FVKESK. V shed 3 bases, J shed 7 bases, and the junction held 11 bases outside the gene matches. This CDR3 is built from 15 residues. DNA of the CDR3: TGTGCCAGCAGCCAGCCTGGGACTAGGCGTTGGGAGCAGTACTTC. Its translation is CASSQPGTRRWEQYF.

V usage is TRBV7-9 and J usage is TRBJ2-7; 7 nucleotides agree with TRBD2. V was pared by 5 bases and J by 2 bases, with 12 bases of the junction left unmatched. The germline V gene has CDR1 SEHNR and CDR2 FQNEAQ (reference sequence). The CDR3 spans 16 residues. The CDR3 sequence: CASSPHFGGGAYEQYF. CDR3 DNA: TGTGCCAGCAGCCCTCATTTTGGGGGGGGAGCCTACGAGCAGTACTTC.

This rearrangement joins TRBV3-1 (or the pseudogene TRBV3-2) to TRBJ2-5; TRBD2 matches 8 bases. Germline CDR1 LGHDT, CDR2 YNNKEL (reference sequence). CDR3 length equals 16 residues. J gave up 1 base and V 5 bases, and 9 bases lay outside the gene matches. DNA for the CDR3: TGTGCCAGCAGCGGGATCGGGGGGGGTCCCCAAGAGACCCAGTACTTC. Translation gives CASSGIGGGPQETQYF.

This clone was seen only a few times. The same CDR3 also results from other DNA sequences found in this sample. This rearrangement joins TRBV11-2 to TRBJ2-1, with D possibly TRBD2 on 6 matching bases. Germline V gene lookup returns CDR1 SGHAT and CDR2 FQNNGV. Trimming removed 1 base at V and 5 bases at J, with 9 bases between. This CDR3 has 14 amino acids. The CDR3 region has the DNA TGTGCCAGCAGCTTAGGACTAGTGCACAATGAGCAGTTCTTC. Its protein is CASSLGLVHNEQFF.

The chain recombines TRBV19 with TRBJ2-5; tentatively, D is TRBD1 (5 bases). V was cut by 4 bases and J by 5 bases, with 5 bases left in between. CDR3 length: 11 amino acids. CDR1 is LNHDA and CDR2 is SQIVND in the germline V gene (reference sequence). CDR3 DNA sequence: TGTGCCAGTAGTACAGGGGAGACCCAGTACTTC. Amino acids: CASSTGETQYF.